This TCR beta chain emerged from a study of ipilimumab plus nivolumab after autologous stem cell transplantation. As for the study in general: Both relapsed and primary refractory DLBCL were included.

Patients got ipilimumab 1 mg/kg beginning 14 to 28 days post-transplant. In regard to this clone: One end of the junction varies from germline; a read error may be responsible.

Data came from immunoSEQ multiplex PCR; TCRdb stores just in-frame clones and leaves some out. The sample records under 20,000 clones, approximately 85% being singletons. Germline values: CDR1 SNHLY, CDR2 FYNNEI. CDR3 size: 12 residues. The material was PBMCs, obtained in a trial of ipilimumab plus nivolumab as post-transplant consolidation. This TCR derives from a male donor with diffuse large B-cell lymphoma. This chain links TRBV2 with TRBJ2-3; TRBD2 agrees at 9 bases. CDR3 region: CASSEALAGRSF. The DNA for the CDR3 is TGTGCCAGCAGTGAGGCCCTAGCGGGGCGTTCTTTT. The variable domain in full, completed from reference TRBV2 and TRBJ2-3, reads EPEVTQTPSHQVTQMGQEVILRCVPISNHLYFYWYRQILGQKVEFLVSFYNNEISEKSEIFDDQFSVERPDGSNFTLKIRSTKLEDSAMYFCASSEALAGRSFGPGTRLTVL.